The present entry profiles one T cell receptor (beta chain) with its context. Data came from immunoSEQ multiplex PCR; TCRdb stores just in-frame clones and leaves some out. The repertoire consists of 75,000 to 95,000 clones, with roughly 70% occurring once and the leading ten covering around 23%. This sample stems from a study of blood T cell repertoires in COVID-19. Study information: Acute and convalescent COVID-19 specimens originated in the United States, Italy and Spain.

CDR1 is LNHDA and CDR2 is SQIVND in the germline V gene (reference sequence). The CDR3 consists of 15 residues. V dropped 5 bases and J dropped 7; count of bases not matched to a gene: 10. Sequences were obtained from peripheral blood. This clonotype originated in a woman between 55 and 75 years old in a cohort sampled during active or convalescent COVID-19. V gene TRBV19 combines with J gene TRBJ2-1, with 8 bases lining up with TRBD2. The CDR3: CASSPGLGSSNEQFF. The CDR3 DNA sequence: TGTGCCAGTAGTCCGGGACTAGGGTCTTCGAATGAGCAGTTCTTC.